Listed below are T cell receptor beta chains from one sample, sequenced in a study of blood T cell repertoires in COVID-19. The data were produced by immunoSEQ multiplex PCR, yet TCRdb's version contains in-frame clones alone and is incomplete. This repertoire shows some 260,000 clones, approximately 86% found once; its top ten account for approximately 0.7%. The sequenced sample consisted of peripheral blood. The receptors stem from a human donor in a cohort sampled during active COVID-19. CDR3s include the opening cysteine and the closing phenylalanine or tryptophan. D genes are given only for firm matches. Where a row states a size, it is once, few, many or the class of an expanded clone; other rows omit it.

d_call: .
clone_size: .
v_call: TRBV2
j_call: TRBJ1-4
cdr3_nt: TGTGCCAGCAGTAGAGACCTAGGAGAAAAACTGTTTTTT
cdr3_aa: CASSRDLGEKLFF

d_call: .
clone_size: once
v_call: TRBV3-1/TRBV3-2
j_call: TRBJ1-2
cdr3_nt: TGTGCCAGCAGCCGGTGGGCAGATGACTATGGCTACACCTTC
cdr3_aa: CASSRWADDYGYTF

d_call: .
clone_size: .
v_call: TRBV19
j_call: TRBJ1-2
cdr3_nt: TGTGCCAGTAGTATAGGGGAGATTGGCTACACCTTC
cdr3_aa: CASSIGEIGYTF

d_call: .
clone_size: once
v_call: TRBV4-3
j_call: TRBJ1-2
cdr3_nt: TGCGCCAGCAGCCATGAAGGGGACATCCGTAACTATGGCTACACCTTC
cdr3_aa: CASSHEGDIRNYGYTF

d_call: TRBD2
clone_size: .
v_call: TRBV6-6
j_call: TRBJ2-2
cdr3_nt: TGTGCCAGCAGACTAGCGGGAGGGTCCGGGGAGCTGTTTTTT
cdr3_aa: CASRLAGGSGELFF

d_call: TRBD1
clone_size: .
v_call: TRBV5-1
j_call: TRBJ2-1
cdr3_nt: TGCGCCAGCAGCTTGGTCGGTACAGGGGCTTCTCCTTCCTACAATGAGCAGTTCTTC
cdr3_aa: CASSLVGTGASPSYNEQFF

d_call: TRBD1
clone_size: .
v_call: TRBV9
j_call: TRBJ2-7
cdr3_nt: TGTGCCAGCAGCCCCGGGACAGAGGTATACTCCTACGAGCAGTACTTC
cdr3_aa: CASSPGTEVYSYEQYF

d_call: TRBD2
clone_size: once
v_call: TRBV7-3
j_call: TRBJ2-3
cdr3_nt: TGTGCCAGCAGCCTTCGACTAGCGGGAGGGCCGTTTCTTAGCACAGATACGCAGTATTTT
cdr3_aa: CASSLRLAGGPFLSTDTQYF

d_call: TRBD1
clone_size: .
v_call: TRBV12-5
j_call: TRBJ2-7
cdr3_nt: TGTGCTAGTGGACCCGACAGGGGGAACGAGCAGTACTTC
cdr3_aa: CASGPDRGNEQYF

d_call: .
clone_size: .
v_call: TRBV2
j_call: TRBJ1-3
cdr3_nt: TGTGCCAGCACTTCCGGAAACACCATATATTTT
cdr3_aa: CASTSGNTIYF

d_call: .
clone_size: .
v_call: TRBV12-3/TRBV12-4
j_call: TRBJ1-3
cdr3_nt: TGTGCCAGCAGCTATCATGAAGGAAACACCATATATTTT
cdr3_aa: CASSYHEGNTIYF

d_call: TRBD2
clone_size: once
v_call: TRBV25-1
j_call: TRBJ2-7
cdr3_nt: TGTGCCAGCAGTGAACCCTCGGCGGGGGAGCTCTCCTACGAGCAGTACTTC
cdr3_aa: CASSEPSAGELSYEQYF

d_call: .
clone_size: .
v_call: TRBV28
j_call: TRBJ1-1
cdr3_nt: TGTGCCAGCAGTTTATCGGAGTACACTGAAGCTTTCTTT
cdr3_aa: CASSLSEYTEAFF

d_call: .
clone_size: few
v_call: TRBV5-1
j_call: TRBJ2-7
cdr3_nt: TGCGCCAGCAGCTTACAGGGCCAAACCTACGAGCAGTACTTC
cdr3_aa: CASSLQGQTYEQYF

d_call: TRBD1
clone_size: .
v_call: TRBV5-1
j_call: TRBJ1-2
cdr3_nt: TGCGCCAGCAGCTTGATGGGACAGGGGGAAGGTGGCTACACCTTC
cdr3_aa: CASSLMGQGEGGYTF